A single sample gave rise to the 14 T cell receptor beta chains below, sequenced in a study of cytomegalovirus exposure and HLA in healthy donors. PCR employed 60 Vbeta and 13 Jbeta primers. Clones were sequenced by immunoSEQ multiplex PCR, and TCRdb holds only the in-frame ones, with some missing. The sample consists of fewer than 150,000 clones, about 70% of them appearing once. Sequencing used PBMCs. Source of these receptors: a man in his forties or fifties in good health and CMV-seronegative.

As for this clone: Within the sample, other DNA sequences also encode this same CDR3. The V and J genes are TRBV4-3 and TRBJ1-6, with D possibly matching TRBD1 (5 bases). The CDR3 consists of 15 residues. Trimming stripped 7 bases from V and 13 bases from J, with 23 bases between. In germline, CDR1 is LGHNA, CDR2 YSLEER. The CDR3 DNA follows: TGCGCCAGCACCTTAGGGCAGGGAGGCGCGTCGCCCCTCCACTTT. Protein product: CASTLGQGGASPLHF.

V is TRBV29-1 and J is TRBJ2-7, with D tentatively TRBD1 (6 bases). CDR3 length: 14 residues. Trimming took off 3 bases at V and 2 bases at J, with 14 bases between the two ends. Looked up from germline, CDR1 is SQVTM and CDR2 is ANQGSEA. This CDR3 reads CSVDEQGSPYEQYF. The CDR3 coding sequence is TGCAGCGTTGACGAACAGGGCAGCCCCTACGAGCAGTACTTC.

The chain couples TRBV7-2 to TRBJ2-5, with TRBD1 matching over 9 bases. This CDR3 region has 15 residues. Per germline, CDR1 SGHTA and CDR2 FQGNSA. After removal of 0 bases from V and 3 bases from J, the junction contained 2 bases not matched to a gene. CDR3 loop: CASSLAGTGKETQYF. CDR3 DNA sequence: TGTGCCAGCAGCTTAGCCGGGACAGGGAAAGAGACCCAGTACTTC.

The chain is built from TRBV4-1 and TRBJ2-7, with D maybe TRBD2 (6 bases). Trimming removed 3 bases at V and 5 bases at J, with 14 bases between. Germline V gene data show CDR1 as MGHRA and CDR2 as YSYEKL. The CDR3 covers 14 residues. The CDR3 DNA reads as TGCGCCAGCAGCCAGGGGGGACCCTGGGACGAGCAGTACTTC. Translating it yields CASSQGGPWDEQYF.

This clone has only a few counts. The chain is built from TRBV6-5 and TRBJ1-6; possible D gene TRBD1, 5 bases. This CDR3 spans 15 amino acids. CDR1 is MNHEY and CDR2 is SVGAGI in the germline V gene. V was shortened by 2 bases and J by 12 bases, with 17 bases between the two germline ends. CDR3 region: CASSYPAGGDRPLHF. Here the CDR3 DNA reads TGTGCCAGCAGTTACCCCGCCGGGGGGGATCGACCCCTCCACTTT.

The chain uses TRBV11-2 and TRBJ1-4; D may be TRBD1 (5 bases). The CDR3 has 13 amino acids. V lost 3 bases to trimming and J lost 8 bases, with 10 bases between them. CDR1 SGHAT and CDR2 FQNNGV come from the germline V gene. CDR3 loop: CASSFQGGEKLFF. In DNA, the CDR3 is TGTGCCAGCAGCTTCCAGGGCGGAGAAAAACTGTTTTTT.

The gene calls are TRBV7-9 and TRBJ2-7, with 7 positions matching TRBD1. Germline assignment: CDR1 SEHNR and CDR2 FQNEAQ (reference sequence). V lost 5 bases, J lost 4 bases, and 14 bases stayed unmatched. The CDR3 length is 16 residues. CDR3 loop: CASSPRTRDRPYEQYF. The CDR3 region has the DNA TGTGCCAGCAGCCCGCGTACCCGGGACAGACCTTACGAGCAGTACTTC.

This clone was observed once. The chain recombines TRBV7-9 with TRBJ2-7; maybe TRBD1 (5 bases). V was clipped by 3 bases and J by 3 bases, with 12 bases between them. Per the germline V gene, CDR1 is SEHNR and CDR2 is FQNEAQ (reference sequence). The CDR3 sequence is 14 residues long. The CDR3 loop is CASSFPGAYYEQYF. The CDR3 DNA reads as TGTGCCAGCAGCTTTCCTGGGGCTTACTACGAGCAGTACTTC.

This clone has more than one count but fewer than ten. J is TRBJ1-3 and V is TRBV28, with a weak D call TRBD1 (5 bases). V was trimmed by 2 bases and J by 8 bases, leaving 10 bases between them. Per germline, CDR1 MDHEN and CDR2 SYDVKM. This CDR3 has 13 residues. This chain's CDR3 is CASSLEGRYTIYF. The CDR3 DNA reads as TGTGCCAGCAGTTTAGAGGGGAGGTACACCATATATTTT.

In its sample, this clone was seen many times. The chain is built from TRBV6-5 and TRBJ1-3; D unresolved. With 2 bases removed from V and 1 base from J, the gap between germline ends came to 9 bases. From germline, CDR1 is MNHEY and CDR2 SVGAGI. This CDR3 has 15 amino acids. CDR3 amino acids: CASSYVAGSGNTIYF. The CDR3 region has the DNA TGTGCCAGCAGTTACGTTGCCGGGTCTGGAAACACCATATATTTT.

The chain employs TRBV7-9 and TRBJ1-1; a weak D match, TRBD1 (5 bases). Trimming removed 5 bases at V and 3 bases at J, with 16 bases between. Germline assignment: CDR1 SEHNR and CDR2 FQNEAQ (reference sequence). This CDR3 contains 15 residues. For the CDR3, the DNA is TGTGCCAGCAGCCGCAAGAATTCGGGGGACACTGAAGCTTTCTTT. It translates to CASSRKNSGDTEAFF.

This chain joins TRBV6-1 and TRBJ1-1; D remains ambiguous. CDR1 MNHNS and CDR2 SASEGT come from the germline V gene. This CDR3 spans 15 amino acids. Between the trimmed V and J ends, which lost 7 bases and 4 bases, there was a span of 19 bases. In DNA, the CDR3 is TGTGCCAGCAAAAAAAACTGGGCGGAGGGCACTGAAGCTTTCTTT. Encoded protein: CASKKNWAEGTEAFF.

This rearrangement joins TRBV19 to TRBJ1-5; no firm D call. The CDR3 is made up of 15 amino acids. Trimming took off 7 bases at V and 2 bases at J, with 15 bases between the two ends. The germline V gene encodes CDR1 LNHDA and CDR2 SQIVND (reference sequence). CDR3 protein: CASTISRGGNQPQHF. As DNA, the CDR3 is TGTGCCAGTACCATATCCCGGGGAGGCAATCAGCCCCAGCATTTT.

This chain connects TRBV13 to TRBJ1-6, with 11 positions matching TRBD1. The CDR3 length is 14 residues. The trim removed 3 bases at V and 10 bases at J, leaving 2 bases unmatched. Germline V gene data show CDR1 as PRHDT and CDR2 as FYEKMQ (reference sequence). CDR3 in amino acids: CASSLGTGGSPLHF. The DNA for the CDR3 is TGTGCCAGCAGCTTGGGGACAGGGGGGTCACCCCTCCACTTT.